This TCR beta chain appears in the sequencing data of a study of T cell responses to AZD1222 COVID-19 vaccine. Study findings and constraints: Scientists sampled the repertoires only once the peak T cell response had passed.

The ends were cut back, 0 bases at V and 0 bases at J, with 12 bases in the middle. Germline CDR1 reads SGHTA; CDR2 reads FQGTGA. The CDR3 has 18 residues. A note on this clone: Its antigen remains unidentified.

The assay was immunoSEQ multiplex PCR, and TCRdb's table has in-frame clones only and misses some. This sample yields 100,000 to 150,000 clones, of which 88% are seen a single time; 4% to 4.5% belongs to the top ten. The genes are TRBV7-3 and TRBJ2-6; possible D gene TRBD1, 6 bases. The sequence derives from an adult in good health. The sequencing here drew on peripheral blood, taken on day 0 of AZD1222 vaccination. The CDR3 nucleotides are TGTGCCAGCAGCTTAACGGGGCAGGGGAGCTCTGGGGCCAACGTCCTGACTTTC. Amino acid sequence: CASSLTGQGSSGANVLTF.